The entry below gives a single T cell receptor beta chain sequence along with its context. The data were obtained in a study of T-cell reconstitution after alpha-beta-depleted transplantation in children. V lost 3 bases and J lost 1, with 15 bases in between. Germline assignment: CDR1 SGHTA and CDR2 FQGNSA. The CDR3 runs to 16 residues. As it was prepared, the TCRbeta library received unique molecular identifiers. Using its own MiXCR run on the PCR reads, TCRdb lists one record per CDR3 protein. The repertoire holds about 640,000 distinct CDR3 sequences, roughly 17% seen once, with about 1.1% in the top ten.

This sequence was found in a human donor who donated a stem cell graft to a child with acute myeloid leukemia. Material: PBMCs from the stem cell graft donor, obtained from the stem cell graft. The rearrangement links TRBV7-2 to TRBJ2-5, with D perhaps matching TRBD1 or TRBD2 (5 bases each). CDR3 sequence reads: CASSFPPGRLQETQYF. CDR3 bases: TGTGCCAGCAGCTTTCCCCCGGGACGCCTCCAAGAGACCCAGTACTTC.